Reported below is one TCR beta chain. This sample is part of a study of blood T cells in healthy people across ages. The V and J ends lost 6 bases and 7 bases respectively, with 16 bases between them. Germline V gene lookup returns CDR1 ENHRY and CDR2 SYGVKD. The CDR3 consists of 14 residues. The authors ran a second PCR of roughly 6 to 12 cycles using a sample-barcoded 5' primer and a J-beta primer mix. With 12 random nucleotides, a template-switch adaptor tagged each individual cDNA molecule. Every sample gave at least 3 million paired-end reads containing CDR3. TCRdb redid the calling of the 5' RACE reads with MiXCR, one entry per CDR3 protein. This table has around 1,900,000 distinct CDR3 sequences, 35% to 50% appearing once.

The specimen was blood. The origin of this receptor is a human donor in good health. The gene calls are TRBV10-3 and TRBJ2-1; maybe TRBD1 (5 bases). The CDR3 spells CAIRKGSGGNEQFF. CDR3 in DNA: TGTGCCATCAGGAAGGGGTCAGGTGGAAATGAGCAGTTCTTC.